A single sample is the source of the 11 T cell receptor beta chains below, sequenced in a study of glioma-infiltrating T cells after dendritic cell vaccination. Sequencing was performed with immunoSEQ multiplex PCR; in TCRdb, only in-frame clones are kept and a portion is missing. The data contain tens of thousands of clones, more than 65% of them singletons. This specimen was blood, taken before dendritic cell vaccination. These receptors were obtained from a human donor with glioblastoma.

V usage is TRBV9 and J usage is TRBJ2-7, with a weak D call TRBD1 (6 bases). CDR1 SGDLS and CDR2 YYNGEE come from the germline V gene. The CDR3 contains 16 residues. Trimming left V 0 bases short and J 3 bases short, with 16 bases between. CDR3 nucleotide sequence: TGTGCCAGCAGCGTAGCCCCCGGACAGACCCTCTACGAGCAGTACTTC. It encodes CASSVAPGQTLYEQYF.

The chain combines TRBV15 with TRBJ2-1; no firm D call. Germline loops: CDR1 LNHNV, CDR2 YYDKDF (reference sequence). With 0 bases removed from V and 5 bases from J, the gap between germline ends came to 14 bases. This CDR3 is 16 amino acids long. The CDR3 DNA reads TGTGCCACCAGCAGAGATAAGGCAGGATCCGACAATGAGCAGTTCTTC. Translation: CATSRDKAGSDNEQFF. Complete variable domain (other parts from reference TRBV15 and TRBJ2-1): DAMVIQNPRYQVTQFGKPVTLSCSQTLNHNVMYWYQQKSSQAPKLLFHYYDKDFNNEADTPDNFQSRRPNTSFCFLDIRSPGLGDTAMYLCATSRDKAGSDNEQFFGPGTRLTVL.

The chain is built from TRBV6-1 and TRBJ1-2, with unresolved D. The V gene lost 7 bases and the J gene lost 4 bases, with 13 bases spanning the gap. Germline CDR1 MNHNS, CDR2 SASEGT. CDR3 length: 13 amino acids. CDR3 DNA sequence: TGTGCCAGCAAAACGAGGGAAGGCTATGGCTACACCTTC. Translating gives CASKTREGYGYTF.

This clone was detected a few times. The V gene is TRBV2, the J gene TRBJ1-1; 7 bases align to TRBD1. V shed 8 bases and J 1 base; nucleotides not matched to a gene: 4. This CDR3 comprises 13 residues. Germline assignment: CDR1 SNHLY and CDR2 FYNNEI. In DNA, the CDR3 is TGTGCCAGCCTAAGGGACAGGAACACTGAAGCTTTCTTT. This encodes CASLRDRNTEAFF.

CDR3 region: CASSQEGTGGLNGYTF. The CDR3 nucleotides read TGTGCCAGCAGCCAAGAAGGGACAGGGGGTCTCAATGGCTACACCTTC. V gene TRBV14 combines with J gene TRBJ1-2; TRBD1 aligns across 11 bases. Trimming took 0 bases from V and 6 from J; bases not matched to a gene: 6. The germline gives CDR1 SGHDN, CDR2 FVKESK. There are 16 residues in the CDR3. Based on the CDR3 plus reference TRBV14 and TRBJ1-2, the full variable domain is EAGVTQFPSHSVIEKGQTVTLRCDPISGHDNLYWYRRVMGKEIKFLLHFVKESKQDESGMPNNRFLAERTGGTYSTLKVQPAELEDSGVYFCASSQEGTGGLNGYTFGSGTRLTVV.

This clone was observed a single time. This rearrangement joins TRBV6-1 to TRBJ2-5, with TRBD1 matching over 9 bases. Germline CDR1 and CDR2: MNHNS and SASEGT. V shed 7 bases and J 5 bases; nucleotides not matched to a gene: 5. The length of the CDR3 is 13 residues. The DNA of the CDR3 is TGTGCCAGCACCACAGGGGGCGGGGAGACCCAGTACTTC. Protein: CASTTGGGETQYF.

This chain joins TRBV5-4 and TRBJ1-1; TRBD1 might be the D (5 bases). The germline gives CDR1 SGHNT, CDR2 YYREEE (reference sequence). With 2 bases removed from V and 1 base from J, the gap between germline ends came to 9 bases. The CDR3 consists of 14 residues. The CDR3 is CASSFDRGNTEAFF. CDR3 nucleotide sequence: TGTGCCAGCAGCTTTGATAGGGGGAACACTGAAGCTTTCTTT.

A few counts support this clone. The DNA of the CDR3 is TGCGCCAGCAGCTTCGCCTCCGGGATCTCCTATTTCTACACCTTC. It specifies CASSFASGISYFYTF. This chain uses TRBV5-1 with TRBJ1-2; D gene unclear. Trimming stripped 2 bases from V and 10 bases from J, with 21 bases between. CDR3 length equals 15 residues. Germline loops: CDR1 SGHRS, CDR2 YFSETQ.

This chain connects TRBV5-6 to TRBJ2-5; 13 bases are a match to TRBD2. This CDR3 contains 14 residues. Trimming cost V 4 bases and J 7 bases; bases outside gene matches: 4. The germline gives CDR1 SGHDT, CDR2 YYEEEE. The CDR3 coding sequence is TGTGCCAGCAGCGGGGGACTAGCGGGAACGACCCAGTACTTC. Amino acids: CASSGGLAGTTQYF.

The chain links TRBV5-1 to TRBJ1-5, with TRBD1 identical over 9 bases. The V and J ends lost 3 bases and 4 bases, in that order; junction bases with no gene match: 8. The CDR3 loop spans 16 amino acids. The germline V gene encodes CDR1 SGHRS and CDR2 YFSETQ. CDR3 loop: CASSSGPQGANQPQHF. CDR3 sequence (DNA): TGCGCCAGCAGCTCGGGGCCACAGGGGGCGAATCAGCCCCAGCATTTT.

The chain combines TRBV10-3 with TRBJ1-1; possibly TRBD1 for D (5 bases). Germline V gives CDR1 ENHRY, CDR2 SYGVKD. The V gene lost 4 bases and the J gene lost 6 bases, with 6 bases spanning the gap. The CDR3 covers 11 residues. The CDR3 DNA follows: TGTGCCATCAGTGCAGGGCCTGAAGCTTTCTTT. Translation: CAISAGPEAFF.